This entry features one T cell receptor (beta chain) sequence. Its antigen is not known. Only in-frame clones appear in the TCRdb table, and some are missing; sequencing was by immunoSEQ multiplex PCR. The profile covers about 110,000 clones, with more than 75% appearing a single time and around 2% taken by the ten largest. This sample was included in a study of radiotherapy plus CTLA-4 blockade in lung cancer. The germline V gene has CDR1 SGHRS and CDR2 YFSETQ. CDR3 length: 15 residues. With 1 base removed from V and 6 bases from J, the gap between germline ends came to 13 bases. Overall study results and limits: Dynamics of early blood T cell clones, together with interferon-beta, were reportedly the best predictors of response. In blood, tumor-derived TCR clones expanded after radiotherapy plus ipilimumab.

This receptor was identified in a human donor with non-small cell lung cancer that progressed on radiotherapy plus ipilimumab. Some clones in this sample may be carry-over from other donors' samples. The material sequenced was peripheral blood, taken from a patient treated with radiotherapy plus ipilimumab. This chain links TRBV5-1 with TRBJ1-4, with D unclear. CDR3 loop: CASSLPSTRDEKLFF. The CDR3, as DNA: TGCGCCAGCAGCTTGCCGTCGACGAGGGATGAAAAACTGTTTTTT.